The rows below give T cell receptor beta chains drawn from one sample of a study of control samples from healthy donors and cancer patients. Generated by immunoSEQ multiplex PCR, the TCRdb table keeps only in-frame clones and is missing some. There are more than 95,000 clones in the sample; around 92% occur only once, and approximately 0.57% lies in the top ten. Sequencing was carried out using PBMCs. The receptors stem from a man of 80 years or more with head and neck cancer. The CDR3 runs from the conserved cysteine through the conserved F or W. D genes are given only for firm matches. For some rows the clone size is stated as once, few or many, or as a class when expanded; others skip it.

J gene | D gene | clone size | V gene | CDR3 DNA | CDR3 protein
TRBJ2-5 | TRBD1 | once | TRBV18 | TGTGCCAGCTCACCTACGGGACAGGGTGGAGGCCAAGAGACCCAGTACTTC | CASSPTGQGGGQETQYF
TRBJ1-1 | - | - | TRBV5-5 | TGTGCCAGCAGCTTGGACAGGAACACTGAAGCTTTCTTT | CASSLDRNTEAFF
TRBJ1-1 | - | - | TRBV19 | TGTGCCAGTAGTACCGGGGGAAATGAAGCTTTCTTT | CASSTGGNEAFF
TRBJ1-5 | - | - | TRBV19 | TGTGCCAGTAGTCCGGTGCAGGGTCAGCCCCAGCATTTT | CASSPVQGQPQHF
TRBJ2-2 | - | - | TRBV19 | TGTGCCAGTGGGCGGGGCCAGAACACCGGGGAGCTGTTTTTT | CASGRGQNTGELFF
TRBJ1-3 | - | - | TRBV30 | TGTGCCTGGAGAGGTGGGAGGAAAGGAAACACCATATATTTT | CAWRGGRKGNTIYF
TRBJ1-1 | - | - | TRBV28 | TGTGCCAGCAGTTTTAATTCCCTGAGGCGGTCTGAAGCTTTCTTT | CASSFNSLRRSEAFF
TRBJ2-5 | - | once | TRBV7-6 | TGTGCCAGCAGCTTAGGCGACACCTGGAGGGAGACCCAGTACTTC | CASSLGDTWRETQYF
TRBJ1-1 | - | once | TRBV7-8 | TGTGCCAGCAGCTTAAGGATGGGGATGAACACTGAAGCTTTCTTT | CASSLRMGMNTEAFF
TRBJ1-3 | - | few | TRBV27 | TGTGCCAGCGGTAACTCTGGAAACACCATATATTTT | CASGNSGNTIYF
TRBJ1-1 | - | - | TRBV5-1 | TGCGCCAGGGGAGGAGGGATGGACACTGAAGCTTTCTTT | CARGGGMDTEAFF
TRBJ1-1 | TRBD1 | - | TRBV10-3 | TGTGCCATCATGGGGACAGGGAACACTGAAGCTTTCTTT | CAIMGTGNTEAFF
TRBJ1-6 | - | - | TRBV24-1 | TGTGCCACCAGTGCGCGATCCCCCTATAATTCACCCCTCCACTTT | CATSARSPYNSPLHF
TRBJ2-2 | - | - | TRBV10-3 | TGTGCCATCAGTGAGCCAGACGGGTGGGCGTTTTTT | CAISEPDGWAFF
TRBJ1-6 | - | - | TRBV7-8 | TGTGCCAGCAGCTTTACGCCACTTCATAATTCACCCCTCCACTTT | CASSFTPLHNSPLHF
TRBJ1-2 | TRBD1 | - | TRBV7-2 | TGTGCCAGTAGCTTAGCGGGGACAGGTTACTATGGCTACACCTTC | CASSLAGTGYYGYTF
TRBJ1-1 | - | - | TRBV13 | TGTGCCAGCAGCTACAGAGACTTTGATCGAGCTTTCTTT | CASSYRDFDRAFF
TRBJ1-3 | - | once | TRBV19 | TGTGCCAGTAGTGAACAGGGATCGATGCCTGGAAGCACCATATATTTT | CASSEQGSMPGSTIYF
TRBJ1-2 | - | - | TRBV7-9 | TGTGCCAGCAGCTTAGTACCCGGGTTACAACCCTGGGATGGCTACACCTTC | CASSLVPGLQPWDGYTF
TRBJ2-1 | TRBD1 | - | TRBV10-3 | TGTGCCATCAGCCCGACAGGGATATATGAGCAGTTCTTC | CAISPTGIYEQFF
TRBJ2-5 | - | once | TRBV21-1 | TGTGCCAGCAGCAAAATGGTTCCGCGGACAGCCCAAGAGACCCAGTACTTC | CASSKMVPRTAQETQYF
TRBJ2-1 | TRBD2 | - | TRBV18 | TGTGCCAGCTCACGAGCGGGAGCCTCCAATGAGCAGTTCTTC | CASSRAGASNEQFF
TRBJ1-2 | - | few | TRBV20-1 | TGCAGTGCTACGGATGAGCGGTGGTATACCTTC | CSATDERWYTF
TRBJ1-5 | - | - | TRBV5-1 | TGCGCCAGCAGCTTAGGTAGCAATCAGCCCCAGCATTTT | CASSLGSNQPQHF